Listed here are 26 T cell receptor beta chains from one sample, sequenced in a study of blood T cell repertoires in COVID-19. Method: immunoSEQ multiplex PCR; TCRdb's copy keeps in-frame clones and lacks some. Of tens of thousands of clones in the sample, 81% were seen once. Material for sequencing was peripheral blood. Receptor source: a woman older than 75 with active or convalescent COVID-19.

This chain connects TRBV7-3 to TRBJ2-3; 9 bases fit TRBD2. The CDR3 is 15 residues long. The V segment lost 8 bases and the J segment 0 bases; nucleotides outside the gene matches: 6. Germline CDR1 reads SGHTA; CDR2 reads FQGTGA. The CDR3 is CASSPLAGSTDTQYF. For the CDR3, the DNA is TGTGCCAGCTCCCCCCTAGCGGGGAGCACAGATACGCAGTATTTT.

V is TRBV12-5 and J is TRBJ2-7, with TRBD2 matching over 9 bases. V shed 5 bases and J 2 bases; nucleotides not matched to a gene: 1. There are 13 residues in the CDR3. Germline assignment: CDR1 LGHNT and CDR2 FRNRAP. The CDR3 loop is CASGIAGAYEQYF. The CDR3 DNA follows: TGTGCTAGTGGTATAGCGGGGGCCTACGAGCAGTACTTC. The variable domain in full, with the rest retrieved from reference TRBV12-5 and TRBJ2-7, is DARVTQTPRHKVTEMGQEVTMRCQPILGHNTVFWYRQTMMQGLELLAYFRNRAPLDDSGMPKDRFSAEMPDATLATLKIQPSEPRDSAVYFCASGIAGAYEQYFGPGTRLTVT.

This chain uses TRBV25-1 with TRBJ2-5; maybe TRBD2 (6 bases). The CDR3 contains 11 residues. Germline V gene lookup returns CDR1 MGHDK and CDR2 SYGVNS. The V gene lost 7 bases and the J gene lost 5 bases, with 8 bases spanning the gap. CDR3 in amino acids: CASTLAETQYF. CDR3 bases: TGTGCCAGCACCCTAGCGGAGACCCAGTACTTC.

V gene TRBV5-1 combines with J gene TRBJ2-7; 10 nucleotides align to TRBD1. The V gene's germline CDR1 is SGHRS and CDR2 YFSETQ. After removal of 0 bases from V and 10 bases from J, the junction contained 7 bases not matched to a gene. This CDR3 has 14 residues. CDR3 in amino acids: CASSLAGQGFQQYF. The CDR3 DNA reads as TGCGCCAGCAGCTTGGCGGGACAGGGGTTTCAACAGTACTTC.

This clone has just a few counts. The rearrangement joins TRBV12-3 or TRBV12-4 to TRBJ1-1; no clear D. Trimming removed 4 bases from V and 10 bases from J, with 13 bases in between. The length of the CDR3 is 12 residues. In DNA form, the CDR3 reads TGTGCCAGCAGTTGGGAGGTCGGGTTAGCTTTCTTT. Translation gives CASSWEVGLAFF.

The V call is TRBV6-5, the J call TRBJ1-2; D not resolved. V shed 6 bases and J shed 1 base, with 6 bases lying between them. CDR1 and CDR2 from the germline V gene are MNHEY and SVGAGI. This CDR3 comprises 12 residues. CDR3 sequence: CASSQVNYGYTF. Here the CDR3 DNA reads TGTGCCAGCAGCCAGGTTAACTATGGCTACACCTTC.

The rearrangement uses TRBV2 and TRBJ1-4; no clear D gene. Germline values: CDR1 SNHLY, CDR2 FYNNEI. The CDR3 is made up of 13 amino acids. Trimming took 5 bases from V and 3 from J, leaving 7 bases between them. The CDR3 nucleotides are TGTGCCAGCAGTTTTCAGGCTAATGAAAAACTGTTTTTT. This sequence encodes CASSFQANEKLFF.

Details on this clone: Other DNA sequences in the sample encode the same CDR3. The rearrangement links TRBV10-3 to TRBJ1-5; D unresolved. This CDR3 has 15 amino acids. V was cut by 0 bases and J by 1 base, with 7 bases left in between. Germline CDR1 and CDR2: ENHRY and SYGVKD. CDR3 amino acids: CAISESGRSNQPQHF. CDR3 nucleotides: TGTGCCATCAGTGAGTCAGGGAGGAGCAATCAGCCCCAGCATTTT.

Only one count was recorded for this clone. The chain combines TRBV7-2 with TRBJ2-5, with 10 bases identical to TRBD2. The ends lost 3 bases at V and 3 bases at J; junction bases unmatched: 10. This CDR3 comprises 17 residues. Germline V CDR1 and CDR2: SGHTA, FQGNSA. The CDR3: CASSFGPLAGAEETQYF. Here the CDR3 DNA reads TGTGCCAGCAGCTTTGGTCCCCTAGCGGGGGCCGAAGAGACCCAGTACTTC.

The chain recombines TRBV4-2 with TRBJ2-7; 8 nucleotides align to TRBD1. The CDR3 totals 16 residues. The V gene end was trimmed by 0 bases and the J gene end by 4 bases; junction bases not matched to a gene: 8. Germline V gene sequence: CDR1 LGHNA, CDR2 YNFKEQ. CDR3 in amino acids: CASSQDAQGAKYEQYF. The CDR3 DNA sequence: TGTGCCAGCAGCCAAGATGCTCAGGGGGCGAAATACGAGCAGTACTTC.

The rearrangement uses TRBV6-5 and TRBJ2-2; no clear D. The ends were cut back, 8 bases at V and 0 bases at J, with 4 bases in the middle. Germline values: CDR1 MNHEY, CDR2 SVGAGI. This CDR3 contains 12 residues. CDR3 nucleotides: TGTGCCAGCGCTACGAACACCGGGGAGCTGTTTTTT. Translation gives CASATNTGELFF.

V is TRBV19 and J is TRBJ1-1; 7 positions agree with TRBD1. In germline, CDR1 is LNHDA, CDR2 SQIVND (reference sequence). J lost 1 base, V lost 4 bases, and 6 bases had no gene match. CDR3 length equals 15 residues. The CDR3 nucleotides read TGTGCCAGTAGTACCCCGGACAGGAAGAACACTGAAGCTTTCTTT. It specifies CASSTPDRKNTEAFF. The entire variable domain, with the rest obtained from reference TRBV19 and TRBJ1-1, is as follows: DGGITQSPKYLFRKEGQNVTLSCEQNLNHDAMYWYRQDPGQGLRLIYYSQIVNDFQKGDIAEGYSVSREKKESFPLTVTSAQKNPTAFYLCASSTPDRKNTEAFFGQGTRLTVV.

This clone has a handful of counts. This rearrangement joins TRBV15 to TRBJ1-2, with D perhaps TRBD1 (5 bases). Germline V CDR1 and CDR2: LNHNV, YYDKDF (reference sequence). The length of the CDR3 is 13 residues. Trimming left V 4 bases short and J 4 bases short, with 10 bases between. CDR3 region: CATSTGSRYGYTF. CDR3 nucleotides: TGTGCCACCAGCACAGGGTCCCGCTATGGCTACACCTTC. The full variable domain, completed using reference TRBV15 and TRBJ1-2, is DAMVIQNPRYQVTQFGKPVTLSCSQTLNHNVMYWYQQKSSQAPKLLFHYYDKDFNNEADTPDNFQSRRPNTSFCFLDIRSPGLGDTAMYLCATSTGSRYGYTFGSGTRLTVV.

V is TRBV28 and J is TRBJ2-1, with D unresolved. Germline V lookup: CDR1 MDHEN, CDR2 SYDVKM. Trimming took off 5 bases at V and 4 bases at J, with 6 bases between the two ends. This CDR3 has 12 amino acids. The CDR3 DNA sequence: TGTGCCAGCAGTGAACAGTACAATGAGCAGTTCTTC. Protein product: CASSEQYNEQFF. The entire variable domain, with the rest obtained from reference TRBV28 and TRBJ2-1, is as follows: DVKVTQSSRYLVKRTGEKVFLECVQDMDHENMFWYRQDPGLGLRLIYFSYDVKMKEKGDIPEGYSVSREKKERFSLILESASTNQTSMYLCASSEQYNEQFFGPGTRLTVL.

This clone was detected only a few times. The chain links TRBV29-1 to TRBJ1-2, with 12 bases fitting TRBD1. Germline V lookup: CDR1 SQVTM, CDR2 ANQGSEA. With V trimmed by 6 bases and J by 4 bases, 3 bases remained unmatched. This CDR3 is 13 amino acids long. CDR3 loop: CSVGQGAAYGYTF. The CDR3 DNA reads as TGCAGCGTGGGACAGGGGGCGGCCTATGGCTACACCTTC.

The CDR3 DNA reads TGTGCCAGCACCCTAGGGGGGGACTCCTACGAGCAGTACTTC. Its protein is CASTLGGDSYEQYF. The chain links TRBV6-5 to TRBJ2-7; D may be TRBD2 (7 bases). The CDR3 has 14 amino acids. CDR1 is MNHEY and CDR2 is SVGAGI in the germline V gene. Deletions cut 7 bases from V and 0 bases from J, with 13 bases between.

The rearrangement uses TRBV6-6 and TRBJ2-7; the D gene is possibly TRBD1 (6 bases). V gave up 6 bases and J gave up 2 bases, with 14 bases separating them. CDR3 length: 14 residues. The V gene's germline CDR1 is MNHNY and CDR2 SVGAGI (reference sequence). In nucleotides, the CDR3 is TGTGCCAGCAGCCAAGGCACAGGGCCCTACGAGCAGTACTTC. Its translation is CASSQGTGPYEQYF.

The DNA for the CDR3 is TGCGCCAGCAGATTAAATCCTCCGGAGACAGGAAGTGACACTGAAGCTTTCTTT. Its translation: CASRLNPPETGSDTEAFF. The gene calls are TRBV5-1 and TRBJ1-1; possible D gene TRBD1, 6 bases. The CDR3 is 18 residues long. The V gene's germline CDR1 is SGHRS and CDR2 YFSETQ. The V gene lost 5 bases and the J gene lost 3 bases, with 26 bases spanning the gap.

V and J are TRBV5-3 and TRBJ2-5; 15 nucleotides align to TRBD2. TRBV5-3 is sorted into the ORF group, with uncertain function. The CDR3 spans 18 residues. Unmatched junction bases numbered 7, after V lost 4 bases and J lost 0 bases. The CDR3, as DNA: TGTGCCAGAAGCCGAACCGGGACTAGCGGGGGGTACCAAGAGACCCAGTACTTC. This codes for CARSRTGTSGGYQETQYF.

In nucleotides, the CDR3 is TGCAGCGGCACAGGGACCACTGAAGCTTTCTTT. As protein: CSGTGTTEAFF. V and J are TRBV29-1 and TRBJ1-1, with D perhaps matching TRBD1 (6 bases). Per germline, CDR1 SQVTM and CDR2 ANQGSEA. The V end was cut by 7 bases, the J end by 4 bases, with 10 bases between. This CDR3 is 11 amino acids long.

The V and J genes are TRBV20-1 and TRBJ1-5; the match to TRBD1 covers 7 bases. Germline V gene lookup returns CDR1 DFQATT and CDR2 SNEGSKA (reference sequence). The CDR3 has 15 residues. The V and J ends lost 3 bases and 4 bases, in that order; junction bases with no gene match: 9. The CDR3 here is CSASGGQGVNQPQHF. The CDR3 DNA follows: TGCAGTGCTAGTGGCGGCCAGGGGGTTAATCAGCCCCAGCATTTT.

The J gene is TRBJ2-4, the V gene TRBV5-6; perhaps TRBD2 as D (5 bases). Deletions cut 2 bases from V and 8 bases from J, with 11 bases between. Germline V gene data show CDR1 as SGHDT and CDR2 as YYEEEE. The CDR3 loop spans 13 amino acids. The CDR3 region has the DNA TGTGCCAGCAGCTTCAGGATCGGGGACATTCAGTACTTC. Translated: CASSFRIGDIQYF.

This chain uses TRBV10-3 with TRBJ1-6; D ambiguous. The germline V gene has CDR1 ENHRY and CDR2 SYGVKD. This CDR3 comprises 14 residues. The V and J ends lost 4 bases and 9 bases respectively, with 13 bases between them. Here the CDR3 reads CAISGEGTGSPLHF. CDR3 in DNA: TGTGCCATCAGTGGCGAGGGAACGGGTTCACCCCTCCACTTT.

The CDR3 DNA reads as TGTGCCAGCAGCCAAGATCGAAGGGTAGCGGGTGTGAATACGCAGTATTTT. Encoded protein: CASSQDRRVAGVNTQYF. The chain employs TRBV3-1 (or the pseudogene TRBV3-2) and TRBJ2-3; TRBD2 agrees at 7 bases. Trimming cost V 0 bases and J 7 bases; bases outside gene matches: 13. Germline V gene data show CDR1 as LGHDT and CDR2 as YNNKEL (reference sequence). The CDR3 loop spans 17 amino acids.

This clone showed up just a few times. V usage is TRBV7-2 and J usage is TRBJ1-2; perhaps TRBD1 as D (5 bases). V was shortened by 1 base and J by 4 bases, with 13 bases between the two germline ends. The CDR3 sequence is 15 residues long. The germline V gene has CDR1 SGHTA and CDR2 FQGNSA. CDR3 in DNA: TGTGCCAGCAGCTTAGAGGCCGCAGGGATCTATGGCTACACCTTC. Protein: CASSLEAAGIYGYTF. The full variable domain, with the rest looked up from reference TRBV7-2 and TRBJ1-2, is GAGVSQSPSNKVTEKGKDVELRCDPISGHTALYWYRQSLGQGLEFLIYFQGNSAPDKSGLPSDRFSAERTGGSVSTLTIQRTQQEDSAVYLCASSLEAAGIYGYTFGSGTRLTVV.

V gene TRBV28 combines with J gene TRBJ1-6; the D gene is possibly TRBD1 (6 bases). Germline values: CDR1 MDHEN, CDR2 SYDVKM. The V and J ends lost 7 bases and 7 bases respectively, with 14 bases between them. CDR3 length: 14 residues. The CDR3 here is CASKTTGLNSPLHF. CDR3 sequence (DNA): TGTGCCAGCAAGACGACAGGATTAAATTCACCCCTCCACTTT.